Each of the 22 T cell receptor beta chains below was sequenced from the same sample in a study of shared clonotypes between healthy human individuals. Assay: immunoSEQ multiplex PCR; the TCRdb copy retains only in-frame clones and omits some. The sample contains more than 2 million clones, about 95% of which appear only once. Terminally differentiated effector memory CD45RA+ cells were excluded by CCR7 positive selection of CD45RO-negative cells. Sequenced: naive CD8+ T cells sorted from blood. The origin of the receptors is a man between 18 and 35 years old in good health.

This chain uses TRBV20-1 with TRBJ2-1, with D tentatively TRBD1 (5 bases). The CDR3 has 11 residues. Per the germline V gene, CDR1 is DFQATT and CDR2 is SNEGSKA (reference sequence). V lost 3 bases and J lost 10, with 10 bases in between. The CDR3 loop is CSASRVHEQFF. In nucleotides, the CDR3 is TGCAGTGCTAGCAGGGTCCACGAGCAGTTCTTC.

V is TRBV7-8 and J is TRBJ2-5; 16 positions agree with TRBD2. J was trimmed by 5 bases and V by 3 bases; bases with no gene match: 6. There are 17 residues in the CDR3. Germline V gene lookup returns CDR1 SGHVS and CDR2 FQNEAQ. The CDR3 loop is CASSLGLAGGPWETQYF. In DNA, the CDR3 is TGTGCCAGCAGCTTGGGACTAGCGGGAGGGCCGTGGGAGACCCAGTACTTC. The full variable domain, rest sourced from reference TRBV7-8 and TRBJ2-5, is GAGVSQSPRYKVAKRGQDVALRCDPISGHVSLFWYQQALGQGPEFLTYFQNEAQLDKSGLPSDRFFAERPEGSVSTLKIQRTQQEDSAVYLCASSLGLAGGPWETQYFGPGTRLLVL.

The gene calls are TRBV6-6 and TRBJ1-6; D is undetermined. The V gene lost 0 bases and the J gene lost 5 bases, with 11 bases spanning the gap. This CDR3 spans 16 amino acids. In germline, CDR1 is MNHNY, CDR2 SVGAGI (reference sequence). The CDR3 nucleotides read TGTGCCAGCAGTTACTCGGTCGGCAGTAATAATTCACCCCTCCACTTT. Translation: CASSYSVGSNNSPLHF.

This chain uses TRBV5-6 with TRBJ2-5; no clear D gene. The CDR3 has 17 amino acids. V was trimmed by 6 bases and J by 3 bases, leaving 24 bases between them. Per the germline V gene, CDR1 is SGHDT and CDR2 is YYEEEE. The CDR3 DNA sequence: TGTGCCAGCACCCTAACGGCCAGCTGGGTAATTGAAGAGACCCAGTACTTC. Its protein product is CASTLTASWVIEETQYF. Using reference TRBV5-6 and TRBJ2-5 for the parts outside the CDR3, the full variable domain is DAGVTQSPTHLIKTRGQQVTLRCSPKSGHDTVSWYQQALGQGPQFIFQYYEEEERQRGNFPDRFSGHQFPNYSSELNVNALLLGDSALYLCASTLTASWVIEETQYFGPGTRLLVL.

The chain couples TRBV13 to TRBJ2-5; 11 nucleotides align to TRBD2. This CDR3 comprises 16 residues. With V trimmed by 2 bases and J by 2 bases, 4 bases remained unmatched. CDR1 and CDR2 from the germline V gene are PRHDT and FYEKMQ (reference sequence). The CDR3 nucleotides are TGTGCCAGCAGCTTATGGGTAGCGGGGGGGCAAGAGACCCAGTACTTC. It is translated as CASSLWVAGGQETQYF.

The genes are TRBV4-1 and TRBJ2-7, with 10 positions matching TRBD2. V trimming: 0 bases; J trimming: 0 bases; junction bases outside the gene matches: 8. CDR3 length: 18 residues. Germline lookup yields CDR1 MGHRA and CDR2 YSYEKL. This CDR3 reads CASSQEERGGKISYEQYF. CDR3 bases: TGCGCCAGCAGCCAAGAAGAGCGGGGGGGAAAAATCTCCTACGAGCAGTACTTC.

The V and J genes are TRBV19 and TRBJ2-7; TRBD1 might be the D (8 bases). V lost 4 bases and J 2 bases, leaving 24 bases between the germline ends. Germline V gene lookup returns CDR1 LNHDA and CDR2 SQIVND (reference sequence). There are 18 residues in the CDR3. In nucleotides, the CDR3 is TGTGCCAGTAGTACAACCAACCTAGGACAGGGAGGGACCTACGAGCAGTACTTC. Protein sequence: CASSTTNLGQGGTYEQYF.

The V call is TRBV7-8, the J call TRBJ1-1, with D possibly matching TRBD1 (5 bases). With 0 bases removed from V and 0 bases from J, the gap between germline ends came to 11 bases. Germline values: CDR1 SGHVS, CDR2 FQNEAQ. This CDR3 has 16 residues. The CDR3 sequence is CASSLAGGFMNTEAFF. DNA of the CDR3: TGTGCCAGCAGCTTAGCGGGGGGGTTTATGAACACTGAAGCTTTCTTT.

This rearrangement joins TRBV5-4 to TRBJ1-1, with 8 bases fitting TRBD1. Germline V lookup: CDR1 SGHNT, CDR2 YYREEE (reference sequence). The V and J ends lost 2 bases and 8 bases, in that order; junction bases with no gene match: 5. The CDR3 totals 13 residues. The CDR3 region is CASSFQGANEAFF. The DNA of the CDR3 is TGTGCCAGCAGCTTCCAGGGGGCAAACGAAGCTTTCTTT.

The genes are TRBV5-1 and TRBJ2-7; D call uncertain. With 1 base removed from V and 0 bases from J, the gap between germline ends came to 8 bases. CDR3 length: 14 residues. Germline CDR1 SGHRS, CDR2 YFSETQ. The CDR3 nucleotides are TGCGCCAGCAGCTTGAACCCGTCCTCCTACGAGCAGTACTTC. Protein product: CASSLNPSSYEQYF.

CDR3 DNA sequence: TGTGCCTGGGACTCGGACAGTGCCTACAATGAGCAGTTCTTC. Its translation is CAWDSDSAYNEQFF. The chain joins TRBV30 to TRBJ2-1, with D possibly TRBD1 on 6 matching bases. Germline loops: CDR1 GTSNPN, CDR2 SVGIG (reference sequence). This CDR3 has 14 residues. Trimming shortened V by 5 bases and J by 2 bases, and 13 bases separated the two germline ends.

The genes are TRBV13 and TRBJ1-1, with D possibly being TRBD1 (5 bases). Trimming pared 0 bases from V and 4 bases from J, leaving 12 bases between. Germline V gene sequence: CDR1 PRHDT, CDR2 FYEKMQ (reference sequence). The CDR3 sequence is 15 residues long. Here the CDR3 reads CASSLGQFGATEAFF. CDR3 coding DNA: TGTGCCAGCAGCTTAGGCCAGTTTGGGGCCACTGAAGCTTTCTTT.

Note on this clone: Given a much more abundant clone one base away, this may be a read error. Other DNA sequences in this sample translate to the same CDR3. This sequence joins TRBV5-8 and TRBJ2-7; TRBD1 matches 7 bases. Trimming cost V 0 bases and J 3 bases; bases outside gene matches: 0. Germline V lookup: CDR1 SGHTS, CDR2 YDEGEE. This CDR3 contains 13 residues. The CDR3: CASSLDRGYEQYF. The CDR3, as DNA: TGTGCCAGCAGCTTGGACAGGGGCTACGAGCAGTACTTC.

In its sample, this clone was seen once. The chain employs TRBV5-6 and TRBJ2-7, with D unresolved. Trimming removed 4 bases from V and 3 bases from J, with 17 bases in between. The CDR3 runs 15 residues. Germline lookup yields CDR1 SGHDT and CDR2 YYEEEE. CDR3 protein: CASSPRAAGSYEQYF. CDR3 DNA: TGTGCCAGCAGCCCTCGGGCCGCAGGCAGCTACGAGCAGTACTTC. Full variable domain (missing parts from reference TRBV5-6 and TRBJ2-7): DAGVTQSPTHLIKTRGQQVTLRCSPKSGHDTVSWYQQALGQGPQFIFQYYEEEERQRGNFPDRFSGHQFPNYSSELNVNALLLGDSALYLCASSPRAAGSYEQYFGPGTRLTVT.

The rearrangement uses TRBV7-9 and TRBJ2-3; D may be TRBD2 (6 bases). The CDR3 has 17 amino acids. V lost 5 bases and J lost 2, with 20 bases in between. Germline V gene sequence: CDR1 SEHNR, CDR2 FQNEAQ (reference sequence). In DNA, the CDR3 is TGTGCCAGCAGCCCCCCTGGGGTAGCGGATGTCACAGATACGCAGTATTTT. Translating gives CASSPPGVADVTDTQYF.

Concerning this clone: Other DNA sequences in the sample encode the same CDR3. This sequence joins TRBV6-1 and TRBJ1-1; no reliable D call. The CDR3 is 15 amino acids. Germline V gives CDR1 MNHNS, CDR2 SASEGT. Trimming removed 3 bases from V and 0 bases from J, with 11 bases in between. The CDR3: CASSESLGMNTEAFF. The CDR3 bases are TGTGCCAGCAGTGAGAGTCTAGGGATGAACACTGAAGCTTTCTTT.

This clone was detected once. This chain connects TRBV6-1 to TRBJ1-3, with D maybe TRBD1 (5 bases). Germline assignment: CDR1 MNHNS and CDR2 SASEGT. Trimming took 2 bases from V and 0 from J, leaving 14 bases between them. This CDR3 has 17 residues. This CDR3 is CASSEPRDGLSGNTIYF. The CDR3 nucleotides are TGTGCCAGCAGTGAACCCCGGGACGGCCTCTCTGGAAACACCATATATTTT.

With regard to this clone: The same CDR3 also results from other DNA sequences found in this sample. The chain has TRBV9 and TRBJ1-1; 8 nucleotides align to TRBD1. V was clipped by 4 bases and J by 4 bases; unmatched bases: 3. Germline CDR1 SGDLS, CDR2 YYNGEE. There are 13 residues in the CDR3. The CDR3 DNA reads as TGTGCCAGCAGCCCCACAGGGGGCACTGAAGCTTTCTTT. Its protein is CASSPTGGTEAFF.

With regard to this clone: Other DNA sequences from this sample encode an identical CDR3 as well. This chain connects TRBV6-1 to TRBJ2-7; TRBD2 might be the D (5 bases). This CDR3 spans 14 amino acids. Trimming cost V 1 base and J 1 base, with 8 bases left between them. Per germline, CDR1 MNHNS and CDR2 SASEGT. The CDR3 DNA sequence: TGTGCCAGCAGTGAAGGGAGGTTATCCTACGAGCAGTACTTC. Its protein is CASSEGRLSYEQYF.

V gene TRBV11-2 combines with J gene TRBJ2-2; the D gene is possibly TRBD1 (6 bases). In germline, CDR1 is SGHAT, CDR2 FQNNGV. The CDR3 runs to 16 residues. V shed 1 base and J shed 4 bases, with 13 bases lying between them. CDR3 region: CASSLGGQIPTGELFF. DNA for the CDR3: TGTGCCAGCAGCTTAGGCGGACAGATTCCCACCGGGGAGCTGTTTTTT.

V usage is TRBV4-3 and J usage is TRBJ1-5; the D gene is possibly TRBD1 (6 bases). The germline V and J ends were trimmed by 1 base and 7 bases, with 14 bases remaining between them. CDR1 is LGHNA, CDR2 YSLEER, per germline. This CDR3 is built from 15 residues. The CDR3 protein is CASSQVWTAEQPQHF. The CDR3, as DNA: TGCGCCAGCAGCCAAGTGTGGACAGCGGAACAGCCCCAGCATTTT.

The chain has TRBV19 and TRBJ2-7; 7 positions match TRBD1. The germline CDR1 and CDR2 sequences are LNHDA and SQIVND (reference sequence). J was trimmed by 4 bases and V by 7 bases; bases with no gene match: 10. This CDR3 spans 14 amino acids. This CDR3 is CASNIQGLEYEQYF. The CDR3 DNA reads TGTGCCAGTAACATACAGGGGCTGGAATACGAGCAGTACTTC.